The 14 T cell receptor beta chains below come from one sample, sequenced in a study of multiple sclerosis patients with progressive multifocal leukoencephalopathy. Only in-frame clones appear in the TCRdb table, and some are missing; sequencing was by immunoSEQ multiplex PCR. The table lists roughly 31,000 clones, 89% of them singletons. Noted time point: before natalizumab initiation. Source material: PBMCs. Every receptor here comes from a human donor with multiple sclerosis.

The rearrangement uses TRBV7-9 and TRBJ1-5; 11 bases agree with TRBD1. The CDR3 is 17 amino acids. The germline V gene has CDR1 SEHNR and CDR2 FQNEAQ (reference sequence). The ends lost 3 bases at V and 5 bases at J; junction bases unmatched: 9. The CDR3 DNA follows: TGTGCCAGCAGCTTTGGGACAGGGGGGGTCGGTGATCAGCCCCAGCATTTT. Translating gives CASSFGTGGVGDQPQHF.

This chain connects TRBV19 to TRBJ1-3; a weak D match, TRBD1 (5 bases). Germline assignment: CDR1 LNHDA and CDR2 SQIVND (reference sequence). There are 15 residues in the CDR3. V shed 4 bases and J shed 0 bases, with 10 bases lying between them. This CDR3 is CASSNRGVSGNTIYF. The CDR3 coding sequence is TGTGCCAGTAGTAATAGGGGTGTCTCTGGAAACACCATATATTTT.

The chain combines TRBV6-1 with TRBJ1-1; D perhaps matches TRBD1 (6 bases). V was shortened by 4 bases and J by 0 bases, with 12 bases between the two germline ends. The CDR3 runs 15 residues. Germline V lookup: CDR1 MNHNS, CDR2 SASEGT. The CDR3: CASSGGDTMNTEAFF. The CDR3 DNA follows: TGTGCCAGCAGTGGCGGGGACACCATGAACACTGAAGCTTTCTTT.

This rearrangement joins TRBV4-3 to TRBJ1-2, with a tentative D call TRBD1 (6 bases). Trimming removed 0 bases at V and 4 bases at J, with 12 bases between. This CDR3 comprises 15 residues. In germline, CDR1 is LGHNA, CDR2 YSLEER. The CDR3 reads CASSQDRGGAYGYTF. CDR3 in DNA: TGCGCCAGCAGCCAAGATCGGGGGGGGGCCTATGGCTACACCTTC.

The gene calls are TRBV13 and TRBJ1-1; D unresolved. V dropped 0 bases and J dropped 7 bases, with 18 bases sitting between them. This CDR3 comprises 16 residues. CDR1 and CDR2 from the germline V gene are PRHDT and FYEKMQ (reference sequence). The CDR3 bases are TGTGCCAGCAGCTTAGGCCGGAAAAAGGGCCGTGATGAAGCTTTCTTT. It is translated as CASSLGRKKGRDEAFF.

The chain is built from TRBV19 and TRBJ2-1, with D unresolved. Germline V gene data show CDR1 as LNHDA and CDR2 as SQIVND (reference sequence). Trimming stripped 3 bases from V and 10 bases from J, with 22 bases between. The CDR3 spans 16 residues. The CDR3 is CASSIRLGPPSDEQFF. CDR3 DNA: TGTGCCAGTAGTATCAGGCTCGGGCCCCCTTCGGACGAGCAGTTCTTC.

This chain connects TRBV2 to TRBJ2-1; the match to TRBD2 covers 8 bases. The CDR3 has 17 residues. Germline CDR1 SNHLY, CDR2 FYNNEI. J lost 5 bases, V lost 0 bases, and 9 bases had no gene match. DNA of the CDR3: TGTGCCAGCAGTGAAGCGGGAAGGCGGGGGGAACACAATGAGCAGTTCTTC. It yields the protein CASSEAGRRGEHNEQFF.

The V gene is TRBV28, the J gene TRBJ2-1, with 8 positions matching TRBD2. CDR1 is MDHEN and CDR2 is SYDVKM in the germline V gene. This CDR3 contains 14 residues. Trimming at V came to 8 bases and at J to 3 bases, leaving 6 bases not matched to a gene. The CDR3 loop is CASSKRENYNEQFF. The CDR3 DNA reads as TGTGCCAGCTCTAAGCGGGAGAACTACAATGAGCAGTTCTTC.

The chain combines TRBV2 with TRBJ1-1; D is ambiguous. Germline V gene data show CDR1 as SNHLY and CDR2 as FYNNEI. The CDR3 is 13 residues long. The V end was cut by 2 bases, the J end by 5 bases, with 9 bases between. CDR3 nucleotides: TGTGCCAGCAGTGAATCGGGAGGGACTGAAGCTTTCTTT. Protein product: CASSESGGTEAFF.

This chain links TRBV9 with TRBJ1-2, with D uncertain. There are 14 residues in the CDR3. The V and J ends lost 0 bases and 6 bases respectively, with 12 bases between them. Looked up from germline, CDR1 is SGDLS and CDR2 is YYNGEE. This CDR3 reads CASSVGVLEDGYTF. The DNA of the CDR3 is TGTGCCAGCAGCGTAGGGGTTCTGGAGGATGGCTACACCTTC.

The rearrangement joins TRBV6-1 to TRBJ2-7; D may match TRBD1 or TRBD2 (5 bases each). Trimming shortened V by 7 bases and J by 0 bases, and 13 bases separated the two germline ends. CDR3 length: 14 residues. From germline, CDR1 is MNHNS and CDR2 SASEGT. Here the CDR3 DNA reads TGTGCCAGCACTTGGGGACCCAGCTCCTACGAGCAGTACTTC. Translated: CASTWGPSSYEQYF.

The chain is built from TRBV19 and TRBJ1-1; TRBD1 aligns across 10 bases. CDR3 length: 16 residues. V gave up 6 bases and J gave up 1 base; unmatched junction bases: 8. CDR1 LNHDA and CDR2 SQIVND come from the germline V gene (reference sequence). CDR3 in amino acids: CASRPTGGGRNTEAFF. CDR3 sequence (DNA): TGTGCCAGTAGGCCGACAGGGGGCGGGCGGAACACTGAAGCTTTCTTT.

The J gene is TRBJ1-2, the V gene TRBV6-5; D is unclear. The ends were cut back, 5 bases at V and 8 bases at J, with 15 bases in the middle. The CDR3 totals 13 residues. Germline assignment: CDR1 MNHEY and CDR2 SVGAGI. This CDR3 is CASSNGKLGGYTF. The CDR3 DNA reads TGTGCCAGCAGTAACGGGAAATTGGGGGGCTACACCTTC.

This rearrangement joins TRBV2 to TRBJ2-7; D is unresolved. The V gene lost 4 bases and the J gene lost 0 bases, with 13 bases spanning the gap. The length of the CDR3 is 15 residues. Germline values: CDR1 SNHLY, CDR2 FYNNEI. Written as DNA, the CDR3 is TGTGCCAGCAGTGGTACCAAGGAAAGCTCCTACGAGCAGTACTTC. Its translation is CASSGTKESSYEQYF.